What follows are 2 T cell receptor beta chains derived from one specimen sequenced in a study of T-cell memory formation after mild COVID-19. Via MiXCR, TCRdb re-called the 5' RACE reads, giving one row per CDR3 protein. The sample has about 410,000 distinct CDR3 sequences; about a sixth are singletons. The specimen was PBMCs or a T cell subset sorted from them (not recorded which). These receptors came from a young man who had mild COVID-19 (a few samples of this study predate the infection). Cell type and time point are not known.

The chain carries TRBV7-7 and TRBJ1-1; a weak D match, TRBD1 (5 bases). V was shortened by 5 bases and J by 7 bases, with 23 bases between the two germline ends. CDR3 length: 16 residues. Germline V gene lookup returns CDR1 SSHAT and CDR2 FNYEAQ (reference sequence). The CDR3 loop is CASSPLGVGYRNEAFF. In nucleotides, the CDR3 is TGTGCCAGCAGCCCCCTGGGGGTCGGGTACAGAAATGAAGCTTTCTTT.

The chain combines TRBV27 with TRBJ2-1; D might be TRBD1 or TRBD2, each matching 5 bases. Trimming took 3 bases from V and 5 from J, leaving 14 bases between them. Germline-derived CDR1 and CDR2 are MNHEY and SMNVEV (reference sequence). The CDR3 sequence is 15 residues long. For the CDR3, the DNA is TGTGCCAGCAGTTTTTCGGCAGTGGGACACAATGAGCAGTTCTTC. This translates into CASSFSAVGHNEQFF.